One sample yielded the 2 T cell receptor beta chains listed below, sequenced in a study of T-cell memory formation after mild COVID-19. TCRdb called the 5' RACE reads again in MiXCR, with one record for every CDR3 protein. The sample includes fewer than 700,000 distinct CDR3 sequences, under 20% of them seen just once. Sequenced: PBMCs or a T cell subset sorted from them (not recorded which). The receptors derive from an adult woman who had mild COVID-19 (a few samples of this study predate the infection). Cell type and time point are not known.

There are many counts of this clonotype. The chain carries TRBV7-2 and TRBJ2-1; 7 bases agree with TRBD1. Germline V gene lookup returns CDR1 SGHTA and CDR2 FQGNSA. The CDR3 has 15 amino acids. V lost 2 bases and J lost 1; bases outside the gene matches: 2. The CDR3 DNA is TGTGCCAGCAGCTTAAGCAGGGGGTCCTACAATGAGCAGTTCTTC. It encodes CASSLSRGSYNEQFF.

This clonotype was seen a few times. This chain connects TRBV28 to TRBJ2-1, with D maybe TRBD1 (6 bases). The CDR3 has 11 amino acids. CDR1 is MDHEN and CDR2 is SYDVKM in the germline V gene. Trimming removed 5 bases at V and 15 bases at J, with 14 bases between. In DNA form, the CDR3 reads TGTGCCAGCAGTACAGGGTTGGTTCCGTTCTTC. It is translated as CASSTGLVPFF. The variable domain in full, completed from reference TRBV28 and TRBJ2-1, reads DVKVTQSSRYLVKRTGEKVFLECVQDMDHENMFWYRQDPGLGLRLIYFSYDVKMKEKGDIPEGYSVSREKKERFSLILESASTNQTSMYLCASSTGLVPFFGPGTRLTVL.